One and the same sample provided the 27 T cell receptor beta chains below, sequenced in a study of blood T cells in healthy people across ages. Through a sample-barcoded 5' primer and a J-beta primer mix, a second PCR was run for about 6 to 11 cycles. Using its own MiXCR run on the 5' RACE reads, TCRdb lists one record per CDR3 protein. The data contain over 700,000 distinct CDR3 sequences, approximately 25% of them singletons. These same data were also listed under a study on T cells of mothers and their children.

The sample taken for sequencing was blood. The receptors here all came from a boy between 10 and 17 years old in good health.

CDR3 nucleotides: TGTGCCAGCAGCGAAACGGGGAGCGGACATTACAATGAGCAGTTCTTC. It is translated as CASSETGSGHYNEQFF. The chain links TRBV7-8 to TRBJ2-5; either TRBD1 or TRBD2 may supply D (5 bases each). The J call may be wrong; the DNA end is better matched by TRBJ2-1. There are 16 residues in the CDR3. Germline V lookup: CDR1 SGHVS, CDR2 FQNEAQ.

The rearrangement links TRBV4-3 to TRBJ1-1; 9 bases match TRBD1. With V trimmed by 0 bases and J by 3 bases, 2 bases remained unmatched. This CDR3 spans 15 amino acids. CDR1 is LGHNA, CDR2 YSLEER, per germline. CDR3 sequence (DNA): TGCGCCAGCAGCCAAGATTGGACAGGGGACACTGAAGCTTTCTTT. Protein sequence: CASSQDWTGDTEAFF.

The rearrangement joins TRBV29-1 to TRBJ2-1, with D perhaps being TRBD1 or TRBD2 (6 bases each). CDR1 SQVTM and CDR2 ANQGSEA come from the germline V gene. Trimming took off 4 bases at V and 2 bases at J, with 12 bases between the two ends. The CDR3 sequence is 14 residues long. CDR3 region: CSVGRGAPYNEQFF. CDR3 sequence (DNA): TGCAGCGTTGGAAGGGGGGCCCCCTACAATGAGCAGTTCTTC.

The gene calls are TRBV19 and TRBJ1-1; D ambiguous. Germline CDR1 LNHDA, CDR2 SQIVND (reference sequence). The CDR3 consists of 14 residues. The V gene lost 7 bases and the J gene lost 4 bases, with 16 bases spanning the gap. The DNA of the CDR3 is TGTGCCAGTATCCCAAAGGGCTCCGCCACTGAAGCTTTCTTT. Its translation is CASIPKGSATEAFF.

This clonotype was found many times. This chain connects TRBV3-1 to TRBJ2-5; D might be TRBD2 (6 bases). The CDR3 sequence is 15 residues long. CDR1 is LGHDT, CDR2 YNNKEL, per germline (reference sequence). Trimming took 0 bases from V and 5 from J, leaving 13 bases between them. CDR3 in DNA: TGTGCCAGCAGCCAAGAAGGGACTGGAGGGGAGACCCAGTACTTC. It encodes CASSQEGTGGETQYF.

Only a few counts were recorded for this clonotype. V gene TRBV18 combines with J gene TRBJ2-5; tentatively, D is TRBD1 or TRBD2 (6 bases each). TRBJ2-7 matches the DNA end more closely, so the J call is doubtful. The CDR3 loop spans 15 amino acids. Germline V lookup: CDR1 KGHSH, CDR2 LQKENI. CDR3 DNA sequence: TGTGCCAGCTCCCCGCGGGACATTTCTCCCGCCGAGCAGTACTTC. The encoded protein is CASSPRDISPAEQYF.

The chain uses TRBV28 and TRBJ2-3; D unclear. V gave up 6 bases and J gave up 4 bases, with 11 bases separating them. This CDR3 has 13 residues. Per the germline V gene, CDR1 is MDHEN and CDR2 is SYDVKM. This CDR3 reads CASSSRVADTQYF. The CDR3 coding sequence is TGTGCCAGCAGCTCCCGGGTAGCAGATACGCAGTATTTT.

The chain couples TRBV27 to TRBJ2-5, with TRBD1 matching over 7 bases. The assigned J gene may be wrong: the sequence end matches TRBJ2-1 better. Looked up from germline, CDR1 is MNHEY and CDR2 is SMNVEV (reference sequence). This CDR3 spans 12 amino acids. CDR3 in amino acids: CASSPGTVRQFF. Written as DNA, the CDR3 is TGTGCCAGCAGCCCGGGGACAGTCAGGCAGTTCTTC.

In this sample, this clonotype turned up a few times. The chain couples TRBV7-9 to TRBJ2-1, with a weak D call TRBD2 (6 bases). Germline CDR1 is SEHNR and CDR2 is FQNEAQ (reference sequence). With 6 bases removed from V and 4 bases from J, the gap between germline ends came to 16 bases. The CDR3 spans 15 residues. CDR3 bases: TGTGCCAGCAGATCTGGAGGGCCTCGGTACAATGAGCAGTTCTTC. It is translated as CASRSGGPRYNEQFF.

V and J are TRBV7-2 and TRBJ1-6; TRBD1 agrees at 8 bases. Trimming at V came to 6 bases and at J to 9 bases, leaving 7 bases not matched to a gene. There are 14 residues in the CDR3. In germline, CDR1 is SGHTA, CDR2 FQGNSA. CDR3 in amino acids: CASRTTGESSPLHF. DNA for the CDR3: TGTGCCAGCAGGACGACAGGGGAATCTTCACCCCTCCACTTT.

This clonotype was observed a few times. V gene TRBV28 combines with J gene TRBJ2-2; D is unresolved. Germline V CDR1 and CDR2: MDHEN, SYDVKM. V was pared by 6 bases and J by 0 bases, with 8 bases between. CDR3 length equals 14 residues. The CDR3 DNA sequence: TGTGCCAGCAGGAAGGCAACGAACACCGGGGAGCTGTTTTTT. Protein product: CASRKATNTGELFF.

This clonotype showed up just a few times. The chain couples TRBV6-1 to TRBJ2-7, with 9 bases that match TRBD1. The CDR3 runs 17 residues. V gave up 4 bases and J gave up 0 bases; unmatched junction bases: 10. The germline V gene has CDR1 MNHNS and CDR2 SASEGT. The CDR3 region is CASSGQGVYPSSYEQYF. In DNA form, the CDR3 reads TGTGCCAGCAGTGGACAGGGGGTTTACCCCAGCTCCTACGAGCAGTACTTC.

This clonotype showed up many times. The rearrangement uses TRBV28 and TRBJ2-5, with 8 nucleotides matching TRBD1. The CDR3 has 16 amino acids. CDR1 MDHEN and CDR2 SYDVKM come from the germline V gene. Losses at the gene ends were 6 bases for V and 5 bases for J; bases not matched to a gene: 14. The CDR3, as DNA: TGTGCCAGCAGAACTCCTTGGGCAGGGGGCCTGGAGACCCAGTACTTC. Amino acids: CASRTPWAGGLETQYF.

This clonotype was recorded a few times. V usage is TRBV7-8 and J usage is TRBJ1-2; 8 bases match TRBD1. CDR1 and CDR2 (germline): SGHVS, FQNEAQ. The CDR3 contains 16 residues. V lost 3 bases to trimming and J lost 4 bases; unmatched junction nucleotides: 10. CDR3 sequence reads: CASSFREDREGYGYTF. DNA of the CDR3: TGTGCCAGCAGCTTTAGGGAGGACAGGGAAGGCTATGGCTACACCTTC.

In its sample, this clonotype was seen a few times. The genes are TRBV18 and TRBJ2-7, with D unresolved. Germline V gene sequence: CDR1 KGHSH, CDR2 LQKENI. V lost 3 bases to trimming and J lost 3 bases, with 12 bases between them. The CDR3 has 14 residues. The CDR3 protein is CASSPVGLNYEQYF. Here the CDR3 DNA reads TGTGCCAGCTCACCGGTAGGCCTAAACTACGAGCAGTACTTC. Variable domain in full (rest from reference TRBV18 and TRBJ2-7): NAGVMQNPRHLVRRRGQEARLRCSPMKGHSHVYWYRQLPEEGLKFMVYLQKENIIDESGMPKERFSAEFPKEGPSILRIQQVVRGDSAAYFCASSPVGLNYEQYFGPGTRLTVT.

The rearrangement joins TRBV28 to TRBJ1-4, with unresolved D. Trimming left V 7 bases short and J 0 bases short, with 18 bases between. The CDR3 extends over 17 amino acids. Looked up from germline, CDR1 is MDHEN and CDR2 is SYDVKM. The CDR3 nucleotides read TGTGCCAGCACGGCGGGCGACTTCATTGCAACTAATGAAAAACTGTTTTTT. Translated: CASTAGDFIATNEKLFF.

The CDR3 sequence is CASSWGQGFQQPQHF. The CDR3 DNA reads as TGTGCCAGCAGTTGGGGACAGGGGTTCCAACAGCCCCAGCATTTT. V gene TRBV12-3 or TRBV12-4 combines with J gene TRBJ1-5, with TRBD1 identical over 10 bases. V trimming: 4 bases; J trimming: 7 bases; junction bases outside the gene matches: 7. This CDR3 has 15 residues.

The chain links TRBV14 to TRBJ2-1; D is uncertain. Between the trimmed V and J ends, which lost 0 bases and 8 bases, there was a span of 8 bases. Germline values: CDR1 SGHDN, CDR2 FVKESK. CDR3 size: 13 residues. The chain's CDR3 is CASSQEGRDEQFF. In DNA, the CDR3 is TGTGCCAGCAGCCAAGAGGGAAGGGATGAGCAGTTCTTC.

The CDR3 loop reads CASSLVTSDNNEQFF. The DNA of the CDR3 is TGTGCCAGCAGCTTAGTGACTAGCGACAACAATGAGCAGTTCTTC. The chain employs TRBV28 and TRBJ2-5; TRBD2 matches at 8 bases. The end of the DNA aligns better with TRBJ2-1, so the J call may be wrong. The CDR3 is 15 amino acids. Germline V gene data show CDR1 as MDHEN and CDR2 as SYDVKM.

The CDR3 sequence is CSARAGGRAYEQYF. The CDR3 DNA reads TGCAGTGCTAGAGCCGGAGGCAGAGCCTACGAGCAGTACTTC. The chain is built from TRBV20-1 and TRBJ2-7, with TRBD2 as a possible D gene (5 bases). The CDR3 is 14 amino acids. Germline V CDR1 and CDR2: DFQATT, SNEGSKA (reference sequence). The V and J ends lost 1 base and 2 bases respectively, with 12 bases between them.

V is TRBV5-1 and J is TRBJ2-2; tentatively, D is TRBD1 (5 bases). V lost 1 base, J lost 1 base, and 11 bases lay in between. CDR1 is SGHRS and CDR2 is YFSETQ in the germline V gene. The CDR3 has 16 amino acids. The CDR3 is CASSLSSGQNTGELFF. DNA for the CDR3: TGCGCCAGCAGCTTGTCCTCAGGACAGAACACCGGGGAGCTGTTTTTT.

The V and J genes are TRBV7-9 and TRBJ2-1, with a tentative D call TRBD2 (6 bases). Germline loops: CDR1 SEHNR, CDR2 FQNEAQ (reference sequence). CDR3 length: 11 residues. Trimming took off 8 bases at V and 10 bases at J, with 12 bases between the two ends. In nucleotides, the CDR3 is TGTGCCAGCCCCGGAGGGCCAGAGCAGTTCTTC. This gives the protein CASPGGPEQFF.

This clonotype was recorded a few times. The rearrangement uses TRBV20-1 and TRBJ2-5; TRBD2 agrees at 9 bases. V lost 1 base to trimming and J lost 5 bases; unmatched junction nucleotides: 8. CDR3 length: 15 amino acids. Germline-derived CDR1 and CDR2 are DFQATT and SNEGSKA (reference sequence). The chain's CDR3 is CSARAREGALETQYF. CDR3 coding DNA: TGCAGTGCTAGAGCGCGGGAGGGGGCGCTTGAGACCCAGTACTTC.

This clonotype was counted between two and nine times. CDR3 protein: CSARVTSGLDNEQFF. The CDR3 DNA reads TGCAGTGCTAGAGTTACTAGCGGCCTAGACAATGAGCAGTTCTTC. V and J are TRBV20-1 and TRBJ2-1; 8 bases are shared with TRBD2. CDR1 and CDR2 (germline): DFQATT, SNEGSKA (reference sequence). The length of the CDR3 is 15 residues. The trim removed 1 base at V and 5 bases at J, leaving 7 bases unmatched.

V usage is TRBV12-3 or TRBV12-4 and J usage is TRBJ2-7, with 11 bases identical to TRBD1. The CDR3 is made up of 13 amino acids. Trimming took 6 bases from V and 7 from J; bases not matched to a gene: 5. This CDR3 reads CASRGQGAVEQYF. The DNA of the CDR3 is TGTGCCAGCAGAGGACAGGGGGCGGTTGAGCAGTACTTC.

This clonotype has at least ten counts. For the CDR3, the DNA is TGTGCCAGCTCTCCGACAGGGAGCTACAATGAGCAGTTCTTC. This gives the protein CASSPTGSYNEQFF. The V and J genes are TRBV28 and TRBJ2-1; TRBD1 agrees at 7 bases. Germline V gives CDR1 MDHEN, CDR2 SYDVKM. CDR3 length equals 14 residues. V trimming: 8 bases; J trimming: 3 bases; junction bases outside the gene matches: 7.

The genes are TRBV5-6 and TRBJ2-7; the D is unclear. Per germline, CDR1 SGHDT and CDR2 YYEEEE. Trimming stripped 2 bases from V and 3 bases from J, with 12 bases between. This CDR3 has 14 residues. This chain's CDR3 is CASSLGKPLYEQYF. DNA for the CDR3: TGTGCCAGCAGCTTAGGGAAACCTCTCTACGAGCAGTACTTC.